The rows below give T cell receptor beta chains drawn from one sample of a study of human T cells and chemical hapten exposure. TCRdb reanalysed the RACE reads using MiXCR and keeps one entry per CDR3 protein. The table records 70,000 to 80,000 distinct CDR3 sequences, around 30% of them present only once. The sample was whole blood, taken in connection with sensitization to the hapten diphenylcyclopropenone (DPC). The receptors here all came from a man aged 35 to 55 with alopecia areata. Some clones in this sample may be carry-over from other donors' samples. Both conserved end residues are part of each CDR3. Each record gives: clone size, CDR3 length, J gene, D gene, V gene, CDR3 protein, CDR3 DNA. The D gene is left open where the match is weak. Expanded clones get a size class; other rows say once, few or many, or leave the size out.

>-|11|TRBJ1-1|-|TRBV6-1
CASKENTEAFF
TGTGCCAGCAAGGAGAACACTGAAGCTTTCTTT
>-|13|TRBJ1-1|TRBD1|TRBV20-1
CSARQGAYTEAFF
TGCAGTGCTAGACAGGGGGCATACACTGAAGCTTTCTTT
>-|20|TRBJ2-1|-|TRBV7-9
CASSLRGAVLSGNSYNEQFF
TGTGCCAGCAGCTTGAGGGGAGCTGTTCTATCGGGAAACTCCTACAATGAGCAGTTCTTC
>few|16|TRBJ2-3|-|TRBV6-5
CASSYNHGAGTDTQYF
TGTGCCAGCAGTTACAATCACGGGGCGGGCACAGATACGCAGTATTTT
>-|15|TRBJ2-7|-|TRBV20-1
CSALEAAAPRDEQYF
TGCAGTGCTTTGGAGGCCGCAGCGCCCAGGGACGAGCAGTACTTC
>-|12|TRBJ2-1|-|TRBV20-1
CSARGIGHEQFF
TGCAGTGCTAGAGGAATCGGGCATGAGCAGTTCTTC
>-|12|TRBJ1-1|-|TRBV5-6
CASSPLWGEAFF
TGTGCCAGCAGCCCCCTTTGGGGGGAAGCTTTCTTT
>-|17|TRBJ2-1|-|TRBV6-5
CASSSLFRDTRFNEQFF
TGTGCCAGCAGCTCCCTATTCCGGGACACCCGATTTAATGAGCAGTTCTTC
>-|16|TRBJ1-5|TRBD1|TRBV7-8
CASSIRQGLYNQPQHF
TGTGCCAGCAGCATAAGACAGGGCTTATACAATCAGCCCCAGCATTTT
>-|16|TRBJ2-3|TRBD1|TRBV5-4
CASSSVSTGDLDTQYF
TGTGCCAGCAGCTCAGTTTCGACAGGGGATTTAGATACGCAGTATTTT
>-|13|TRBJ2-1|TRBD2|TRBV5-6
CASSFTGLFEQFF
TGTGCCAGCAGCTTTACGGGACTATTTGAGCAGTTCTTC
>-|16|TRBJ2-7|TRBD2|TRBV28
CASSIRTSGRFYEQYF
TGTGCCAGCAGTATCAGGACTAGCGGGAGGTTCTACGAGCAGTACTTC
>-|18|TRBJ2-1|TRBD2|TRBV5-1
CASSFRTSFARSYNEQFF
TGCGCCAGCAGCTTTAGGACTAGCTTTGCTCGCTCCTACAATGAGCAGTTCTTC
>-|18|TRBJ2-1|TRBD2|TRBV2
CASSEALSGTSGMDEQFF
TGTGCCAGCAGTGAGGCGTTATCCGGGACTAGCGGGATGGATGAGCAGTTCTTC
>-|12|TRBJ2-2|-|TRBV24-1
CATSEDTGELFF
TGTGCCACCAGTGAGGACACCGGGGAGCTGTTTTTT
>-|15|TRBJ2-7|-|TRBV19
CASSPRSRDLYEQYF
TGTGCCAGTAGTCCTCGGTCCCGGGACCTCTACGAGCAGTACTTC
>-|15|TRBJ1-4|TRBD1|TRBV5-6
CASSSDRGANEKLFF
TGTGCCAGCAGCTCGGACAGGGGCGCTAATGAAAAACTGTTTTTT
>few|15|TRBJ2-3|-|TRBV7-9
CASLIWGGPEDTQYF
TGTGCCAGCCTTATCTGGGGCGGGCCGGAAGATACGCAGTATTTT
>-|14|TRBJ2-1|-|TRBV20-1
CSASGSSSYNEQFF
TGCAGTGCTAGCGGGTCGAGCTCCTACAATGAGCAGTTCTTC
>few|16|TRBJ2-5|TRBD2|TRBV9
CASSTQGLPVGETQYF
TGTGCCAGCAGCACCCAGGGACTACCGGTGGGAGAGACCCAGTACTTC
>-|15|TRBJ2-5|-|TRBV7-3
CASSSGQGGGETQYF
TGTGCCAGCAGCTCCGGACAGGGAGGGGGAGAGACCCAGTACTTC
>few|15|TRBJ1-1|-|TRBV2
CASSGGLTWNTEAFF
TGTGCCAGCAGTGGGGGACTGACGTGGAACACTGAAGCTTTCTTT
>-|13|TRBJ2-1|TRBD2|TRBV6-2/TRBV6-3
CATRGTSSNEQFF
TGTGCCACCCGGGGGACTAGCTCCAATGAGCAGTTCTTC
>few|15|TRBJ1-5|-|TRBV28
CASSSGAASNQPQHF
TGTGCCAGCAGTTCCGGGGCGGCTAGCAATCAGCCCCAGCATTTT
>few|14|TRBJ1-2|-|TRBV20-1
CSARAQTPNYGYTF
TGCAGTGCTAGAGCCCAAACACCTAACTATGGCTACACCTTC
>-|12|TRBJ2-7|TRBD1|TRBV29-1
CSVVQGAYEQYF
TGCAGCGTTGTACAGGGGGCCTACGAGCAGTACTTC
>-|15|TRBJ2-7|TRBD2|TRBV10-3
CAISESSGRVGEQYF
TGTGCCATCAGTGAGTCTAGCGGGAGGGTCGGCGAGCAGTACTTC
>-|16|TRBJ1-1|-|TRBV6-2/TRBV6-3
CASSYSMQQMNTEAFF
TGTGCCAGCAGTTACTCGATGCAGCAGATGAACACTGAAGCTTTCTTT
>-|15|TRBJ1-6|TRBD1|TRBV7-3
CASSFTGTGDSPLHF
TGTGCCAGCAGCTTCACCGGGACAGGGGATTCACCCCTCCACTTT
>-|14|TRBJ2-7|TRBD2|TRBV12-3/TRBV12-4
CASSSSGRAYEQYF
TGTGCCAGCAGTTCTAGCGGGAGGGCCTACGAGCAGTACTTC
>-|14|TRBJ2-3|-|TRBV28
CASTHGGPVDTQYF
TGTGCCAGCACCCACGGGGGTCCGGTAGATACGCAGTATTTT
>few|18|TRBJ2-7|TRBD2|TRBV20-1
CSATLLSGREPRSYEQYF
TGCAGTGCCACCCTACTTAGCGGGAGAGAGCCTCGCTCCTACGAGCAGTACTTC
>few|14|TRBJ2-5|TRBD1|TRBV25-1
CASSEYRGQETQYF
TGTGCCAGCAGTGAATACAGGGGGCAGGAGACCCAGTACTTC
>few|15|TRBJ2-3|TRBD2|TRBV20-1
CSAGRGSGMTDTQYF
TGCAGTGCTGGGCGGGGTAGCGGGATGACAGATACGCAGTATTTT
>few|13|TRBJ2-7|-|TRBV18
CASSPPGNNEQYF
TGTGCCAGCTCACCACCCGGGAACAACGAGCAGTACTTC
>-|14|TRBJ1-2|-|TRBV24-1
CATSPGRNTGGYTF
TGTGCCACCAGTCCGGGACGCAACACAGGAGGCTACACCTTC
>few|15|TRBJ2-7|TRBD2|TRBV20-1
CSARASGRPAYEQYF
TGCAGTGCTAGAGCTAGCGGGAGGCCTGCCTACGAGCAGTACTTC
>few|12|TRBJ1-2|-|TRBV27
CASSSGGYGYTF
TGTGCCAGCAGCAGTGGGGGATATGGCTACACCTTC
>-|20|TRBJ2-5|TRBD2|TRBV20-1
CSARDLLQREGNQYQETQYF
TGCAGTGCTAGAGATTTACTCCAGCGGGAGGGAAACCAGTACCAAGAGACCCAGTACTTC
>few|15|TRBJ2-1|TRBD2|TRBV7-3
CASSLKLAGGNEQFF
TGTGCCAGCAGCTTAAAACTAGCGGGAGGCAATGAGCAGTTCTTC
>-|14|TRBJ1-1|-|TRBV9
CASSARLTDTEAFF
TGTGCCAGCAGCGCGCGTCTGACCGACACTGAAGCTTTCTTT
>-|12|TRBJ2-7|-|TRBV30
CAWSQGFYEQYF
TGTGCCTGGAGTCAGGGGTTCTACGAGCAGTACTTC
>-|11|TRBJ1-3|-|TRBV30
CAWIWGNTIYF
TGTGCCTGGATTTGGGGAAACACCATATATTTT
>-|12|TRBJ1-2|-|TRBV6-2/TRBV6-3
CASSYSSYDYTF
TGTGCCAGCAGTTACTCATCGTATGACTACACCTTC
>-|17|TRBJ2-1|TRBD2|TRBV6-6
CASSYSILRETYNEQFF
TGTGCCAGCAGTTACTCGATCTTGCGGGAGACCTACAATGAGCAGTTCTTC
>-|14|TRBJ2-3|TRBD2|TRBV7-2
CASSREGMTDTQYF
TGTGCCAGCAGCCGGGAGGGGATGACAGATACGCAGTATTTT
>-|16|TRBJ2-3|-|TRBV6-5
CASSYGYTAASDTQYF
TGTGCCAGCAGTTACGGGTACACCGCCGCCTCAGATACGCAGTATTTT
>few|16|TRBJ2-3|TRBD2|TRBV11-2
CASSGWTSGRSDTQYF
TGTGCCAGCAGCGGGTGGACTAGCGGGAGATCGGATACGCAGTATTTT
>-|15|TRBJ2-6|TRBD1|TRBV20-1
CSAPDRGSGANVLTF
TGCAGTGCCCCCGACAGGGGGTCTGGGGCCAACGTCCTGACTTTC
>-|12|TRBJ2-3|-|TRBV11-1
CASADRTDTQYF
TGTGCCAGCGCGGACCGTACAGATACGCAGTATTTT
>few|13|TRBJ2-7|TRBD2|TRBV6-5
CASAAGENYEQYF
TGTGCCAGCGCAGCGGGAGAGAATTACGAGCAGTACTTC
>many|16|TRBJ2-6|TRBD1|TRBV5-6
CASSPEGAAGANVLTF
TGTGCCAGCAGCCCTGAGGGGGCAGCTGGGGCCAACGTCCTGACTTTC
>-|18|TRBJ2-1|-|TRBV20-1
CSARRDRGWLAGELEQFF
TGCAGTGCTAGGAGGGACAGGGGGTGGCTAGCGGGAGAACTTGAGCAGTTCTTC
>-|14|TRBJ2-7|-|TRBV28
CASSPPLGTYEQYF
TGTGCCAGCAGTCCCCCCCTGGGGACCTACGAGCAGTACTTC
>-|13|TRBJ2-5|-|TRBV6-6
CASARGAQETQYF
TGTGCCAGCGCCCGGGGCGCGCAAGAGACCCAGTACTTC